Below are 8 T cell receptor beta chains sequenced from a single sample in a study of blood T cell repertoires in COVID-19. Profiling relied on immunoSEQ multiplex PCR, and the TCRdb table lists in-frame clones only, not all of them. The sample contains roughly 97,000 clones, 90% of which appear only once. Sequenced input: peripheral blood. Receptors originate from a man between 60 and 70 years old with acute or convalescent COVID-19.

This clone was seen a few times. The chain joins TRBV5-1 to TRBJ1-1; 7 positions agree with TRBD1. After removal of 4 bases from V and 1 base from J, the junction contained 7 bases not matched to a gene. CDR1 is SGHRS and CDR2 is YFSETQ in the germline V gene. The CDR3 loop spans 15 amino acids. CDR3 sequence: CASSVTGLGNTEAFF. The CDR3 bases are TGCGCCAGCAGCGTGACAGGGTTAGGGAACACTGAAGCTTTCTTT. The complete variable domain, with remaining parts taken from reference TRBV5-1 and TRBJ1-1, reads KAGVTQTPRYLIKTRGQQVTLSCSPISGHRSVSWYQQTPGQGLQFLFEYFSETQRNKGNFPGRFSGRQFSNSRSEMNVSTLELGDSALYLCASSVTGLGNTEAFFGQGTRLTVV.

The gene calls are TRBV18 and TRBJ1-5, with 8 bases that match TRBD1. Germline V CDR1 and CDR2: KGHSH, LQKENI. The J segment lost 5 bases and the V segment lost 3 bases, leaving 6 bases of the junction unmatched. The CDR3 is 15 amino acids. In nucleotides, the CDR3 is TGTGCCAGCTCACCCAAAGGACAGGGATATCAGCCCCAGCATTTT. It is translated as CASSPKGQGYQPQHF.

The J gene is TRBJ1-5, the V gene TRBV18; D is ambiguous. Germline values: CDR1 KGHSH, CDR2 LQKENI. Trimming took off 2 bases at V and 7 bases at J, with 12 bases between the two ends. CDR3 length equals 14 residues. The CDR3 region has the DNA TGTGCCAGCTCACCAGAACGCACGGGACAGCCCCAGCATTTT. Amino acids: CASSPERTGQPQHF.

The chain joins TRBV6-5 to TRBJ1-3, with D unresolved. Per germline, CDR1 MNHEY and CDR2 SVGAGI. The ends were cut back, 5 bases at V and 4 bases at J, with 6 bases in the middle. The CDR3 totals 12 residues. The CDR3 here is CASSTGGNTIYF. As DNA, the CDR3 is TGTGCCAGCAGTACCGGGGGAAACACCATATATTTT.

V gene TRBV7-9 combines with J gene TRBJ1-2; D is ambiguous. V was trimmed by 5 bases and J by 4 bases, leaving 14 bases between them. The CDR3 sequence is 14 residues long. Germline assignment: CDR1 SEHNR and CDR2 FQNEAQ (reference sequence). CDR3 protein: CASSPEARIYGYTF. In DNA, the CDR3 is TGTGCCAGCAGCCCAGAGGCCCGAATCTATGGCTACACCTTC.

This chain links TRBV27 with TRBJ2-1; 10 nucleotides align to TRBD1. The CDR3 loop spans 15 amino acids. Trimming took 2 bases from V and 2 from J; bases not matched to a gene: 0. Germline-derived CDR1 and CDR2 are MNHEY and SMNVEV (reference sequence). Here the CDR3 reads CASSLGQGAYNEQFF. The DNA for the CDR3 is TGTGCCAGCAGTTTAGGACAGGGGGCCTACAATGAGCAGTTCTTC.

This clone was picked up one time. The chain employs TRBV12-2 and TRBJ2-1; the table's D gene call, TRBD2, was not cross checked with the DNA. TRBV12-2 is a listed pseudogene. The CDR3 has 15 residues. As DNA, the CDR3 is TGTGCAAGTCGACTCGCGGGGGGCCCTTACAATGAGCAGTTCTTC. Translating gives CASRLAGGPYNEQFF.

This clone was picked up a small number of times. V gene TRBV7-9 combines with J gene TRBJ1-2; D is unclear. Trimming took off 3 bases at V and 3 bases at J, with 11 bases between the two ends. CDR3 length equals 14 residues. Germline V gene sequence: CDR1 SEHNR, CDR2 FQNEAQ (reference sequence). As DNA, the CDR3 is TGTGCCAGCAGCTTGTCTTCCCCCTACTATGGCTACACCTTC. Its protein is CASSLSSPYYGYTF.